These 2 T cell receptor beta chains were all obtained from the same sample, sequenced in a study of blood T cell repertoires in COVID-19. Profiling relied on immunoSEQ multiplex PCR, and the TCRdb table lists in-frame clones only, not all of them. Of some 150,000 clones detected, 80% to 90% appear once; the ten largest clones hold about 2.8%. Source material: peripheral blood. These receptors were obtained from a human donor with acute or convalescent COVID-19. The donor label of this sample is uncertain.

The rearrangement uses TRBV2 and TRBJ2-2; 8 bases map to TRBD1. J gave up 4 bases and V 6 bases, and 4 bases lay outside the gene matches. Germline CDR1 reads SNHLY; CDR2 reads FYNNEI. This CDR3 comprises 14 residues. CDR3 sequence: CASRLDRATGELFF. The CDR3 DNA reads as TGTGCCAGCAGATTGGACAGGGCCACCGGGGAGCTGTTTTTT.

The gene calls are TRBV9 and TRBJ1-6; D is unresolved. CDR1 SGDLS and CDR2 YYNGEE come from the germline V gene. V dropped 0 bases and J dropped 7 bases, with 11 bases sitting between them. The CDR3 sequence is 15 residues long. CDR3 in amino acids: CASSVGLTENSPLHF. The CDR3 DNA reads TGTGCCAGCAGCGTAGGTCTAACGGAGAATTCACCCCTCCACTTT.